The T cell receptor (beta chain) described here comes from a study of blood T cell repertoires in COVID-19. J was trimmed by 3 bases and V by 3 bases; bases with no gene match: 9. Per germline, CDR1 GTSNPN and CDR2 SVGIG (reference sequence). The CDR3 extends over 15 amino acids. Sequencing used immunoSEQ multiplex PCR; TCRdb keeps in-frame clones, though not all of them. The profile shows roughly 60,000 clones, approximately 88% of them singletons. The material sequenced was peripheral blood. The chain has TRBV30 and TRBJ1-1; 8 bases line up with TRBD1. This sequence originates from a man aged 50 to 60 with active COVID-19. The CDR3, as DNA: TGTGCCTGGAGCCTTACCGGGACAGGTTACACTGAAGCTTTCTTT. Protein sequence: CAWSLTGTGYTEAFF.